This is a list of T cell receptor beta chains from one sample in a study of cytomegalovirus exposure and HLA in healthy donors. Generated by immunoSEQ multiplex PCR, the TCRdb table keeps only in-frame clones and is missing some. The sample includes some 100,000 clones, 65% to 75% of them seen just once. The sequenced material came from PBMCs. These receptors were obtained from a woman between 18 and 29 years old in good health and CMV-seropositive. CDR3s include the opening cysteine and the closing phenylalanine or tryptophan. The D gene is left open where the match is weak. Size values are once, few and many counts, or a class for expanded clones, and some rows have none.

v_call: TRBV7-6; d_call: TRBD1; j_call: TRBJ2-7; clone_size: -; cdr3_length: 16; cdr3_nt: TGTGCCAGCAGCCCTATGACCGGGACAGGGGTATACGAGCAGTACTTC; cdr3_aa: CASSPMTGTGVYEQYF
v_call: TRBV29-1; d_call: TRBD1; j_call: TRBJ2-5; clone_size: -; cdr3_length: 12; cdr3_nt: TGCAGCGGAAGGGACAGTCAAGAGACCCAGTACTTC; cdr3_aa: CSGRDSQETQYF
v_call: TRBV6-6; d_call: -; j_call: TRBJ1-2; clone_size: -; cdr3_length: 12; cdr3_nt: TGTGCCAGCAGTTCCCCAGACTATGGCTACACCTTC; cdr3_aa: CASSSPDYGYTF
v_call: TRBV27; d_call: TRBD1; j_call: TRBJ2-2; clone_size: -; cdr3_length: 15; cdr3_nt: TGTGCCAGCAGTTCCGGACAGGGCCTCACCGGGGAGCTGTTTTTT; cdr3_aa: CASSSGQGLTGELFF
v_call: TRBV30; d_call: -; j_call: TRBJ1-4; clone_size: -; cdr3_length: 13; cdr3_nt: TGTGCCTGGAGTGTAGGGGATCTTGAAAAACTGTTTTTT; cdr3_aa: CAWSVGDLEKLFF
v_call: TRBV5-6; d_call: -; j_call: TRBJ2-5; clone_size: -; cdr3_length: 12; cdr3_nt: TGTGCCAGCAGCTTGGCCGGAGAGACCCAGTACTTC; cdr3_aa: CASSLAGETQYF
v_call: TRBV4-3; d_call: TRBD2; j_call: TRBJ2-7; clone_size: -; cdr3_length: 19; cdr3_nt: TGCGCCAGCAGCCAAGATTTGGGCCTAGCGGGAGGTTTGGGATACGAGCAGTACTTC; cdr3_aa: CASSQDLGLAGGLGYEQYF
v_call: TRBV28; d_call: -; j_call: TRBJ1-4; clone_size: -; cdr3_length: 14; cdr3_nt: TGTGCCAGCAGGGGCTGGGGCAGTAATGAAAAACTGTTTTTT; cdr3_aa: CASRGWGSNEKLFF
v_call: TRBV14; d_call: TRBD1; j_call: TRBJ2-5; clone_size: -; cdr3_length: 14; cdr3_nt: TGTGCCAGCAGCCCTAGACAGGGTGATGAGACCCAGTACTTC; cdr3_aa: CASSPRQGDETQYF
v_call: TRBV28; d_call: TRBD1; j_call: TRBJ1-1; clone_size: -; cdr3_length: 16; cdr3_nt: TGTGCCAGCAGCGCCCCCCCGGGACAGGGAAACACTGAAGCTTTCTTT; cdr3_aa: CASSAPPGQGNTEAFF
v_call: TRBV28; d_call: -; j_call: TRBJ2-6; clone_size: -; cdr3_length: 13; cdr3_nt: TGTGCCAGCAGTACAGGTTTGGCCAACGTCCTGACTTTC; cdr3_aa: CASSTGLANVLTF
v_call: TRBV5-1; d_call: -; j_call: TRBJ2-7; clone_size: -; cdr3_length: 14; cdr3_nt: TGCGCCAGCAGCTTGGATCGGGGATCCTACGAGCAGTACTTC; cdr3_aa: CASSLDRGSYEQYF
v_call: TRBV30; d_call: TRBD2; j_call: TRBJ2-4; clone_size: -; cdr3_length: 15; cdr3_nt: TGTGCCTGGAGTGTTCTTGGCGGGAGTGGAAACATTCAGTACTTC; cdr3_aa: CAWSVLGGSGNIQYF
v_call: TRBV7-3; d_call: -; j_call: TRBJ1-1; clone_size: -; cdr3_length: 13; cdr3_nt: TGTGCCAGCAGCTTAGAGGGGACTGCTGAAGCTTTCTTT; cdr3_aa: CASSLEGTAEAFF
v_call: TRBV27; d_call: TRBD1; j_call: TRBJ1-2; clone_size: -; cdr3_length: 15; cdr3_nt: TGTGCCAGCAGCCGGGGACAGTCCTCTGGCTATGGCTACACCTTC; cdr3_aa: CASSRGQSSGYGYTF
v_call: TRBV28; d_call: -; j_call: TRBJ2-2; clone_size: -; cdr3_length: 16; cdr3_nt: TGTGCCAGCAGTTTTGGGCGACGGGGTGAGACCGGGGAGCTGTTTTTT; cdr3_aa: CASSFGRRGETGELFF
v_call: TRBV7-3; d_call: TRBD2; j_call: TRBJ2-3; clone_size: -; cdr3_length: 16; cdr3_nt: TGTGCCAGCAGCAAGGGACTAGCGGGAGAATCGGATACGCAGTATTTT; cdr3_aa: CASSKGLAGESDTQYF
v_call: TRBV19; d_call: -; j_call: TRBJ2-7; clone_size: few; cdr3_length: 16; cdr3_nt: TGTGCCAGTAGTTCAAACGAAGCGGGTACCGCCTACGAGCAGTACTTC; cdr3_aa: CASSSNEAGTAYEQYF
v_call: TRBV5-4; d_call: -; j_call: TRBJ2-7; clone_size: -; cdr3_length: 12; cdr3_nt: TGTGCCAGCAGCTCTCCTCCGGGCGAGCAGTACTTC; cdr3_aa: CASSSPPGEQYF
v_call: TRBV6-1; d_call: TRBD2; j_call: TRBJ2-4; clone_size: -; cdr3_length: 16; cdr3_nt: TGTGCCAGCAGTGAAGTCGCGGGAGTTCCCAAAAACATTCAGTACTTC; cdr3_aa: CASSEVAGVPKNIQYF
v_call: TRBV7-9; d_call: -; j_call: TRBJ2-5; clone_size: -; cdr3_length: 16; cdr3_nt: TGTGCCAGCATACTTCAGGTCGGGGCAGGGGTAGAGACCCAGTACTTC; cdr3_aa: CASILQVGAGVETQYF
v_call: TRBV27; d_call: -; j_call: TRBJ2-1; clone_size: -; cdr3_length: 15; cdr3_nt: TGTGCCAGCAGATGGAGGGGGGGATCCTACAATGAGCAGTTCTTC; cdr3_aa: CASRWRGGSYNEQFF
v_call: TRBV7-6; d_call: -; j_call: TRBJ1-5; clone_size: -; cdr3_length: 16; cdr3_nt: TGTGCCAGCAGCTTAGGGGCAGGCCCGAGCAATCAGCCCCAGCATTTT; cdr3_aa: CASSLGAGPSNQPQHF